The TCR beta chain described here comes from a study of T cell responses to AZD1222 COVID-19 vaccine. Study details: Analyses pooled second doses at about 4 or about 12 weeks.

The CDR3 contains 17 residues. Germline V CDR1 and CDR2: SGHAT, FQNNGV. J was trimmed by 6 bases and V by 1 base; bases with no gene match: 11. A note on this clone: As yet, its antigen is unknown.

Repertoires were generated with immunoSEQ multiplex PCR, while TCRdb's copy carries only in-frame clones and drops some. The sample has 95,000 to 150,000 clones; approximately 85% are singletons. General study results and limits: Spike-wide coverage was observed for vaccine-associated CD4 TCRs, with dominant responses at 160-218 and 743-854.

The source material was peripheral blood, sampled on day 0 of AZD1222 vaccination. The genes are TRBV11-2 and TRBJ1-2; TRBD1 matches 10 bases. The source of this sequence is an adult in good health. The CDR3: CASSLVVSGQGNDGYTF. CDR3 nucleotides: TGTGCCAGCAGCTTAGTCGTTTCGGGACAGGGGAATGATGGCTACACCTTC.